This is a list of T cell receptor beta chains from one sample in a study of blood T cell repertoires in COVID-19. The repertoire was sequenced with immunoSEQ multiplex PCR; TCRdb's copy has only in-frame clones and lacks some. The data hold 200,000 to 250,000 clones, with just under 90% observed a single time. The sequenced material came from PBMCs or T cells enriched from blood (not recorded which). The origin of the receptors is a man between 25 and 39 years old who had recovered from COVID-19. The CDR3 runs from the conserved cysteine through the conserved F or W. The order of the fields is J gene, V gene, D gene, clone size, CDR3 DNA, CDR3 protein. The D gene is left open where the match is weak. Some rows have no size entry. The others give once, few or many, or a class for an expanded clone.

TRBJ2-5,TRBV19,TRBD2,NA,TGTGCCAGTAGGATAGCGGGAGGGAATCAAGAGACCCAGTACTTC,CASRIAGGNQETQYF
TRBJ2-3,TRBV7-8,TRBD2,NA,TGTGCCAGCAGCTCTCCACACCCCAGCGGGGGGGCCGGGGATACGCAGTATTTT,CASSSPHPSGGAGDTQYF
TRBJ2-5,TRBV11-3,NA,NA,TGTGCCAGCAGCTTAGACGGGACAACACAAGAGACCCAGTACTTC,CASSLDGTTQETQYF
TRBJ1-3,TRBV29-1,NA,NA,TGCAGCGTTGCGTTCGGCGGAACTGGAAACACCATATATTTT,CSVAFGGTGNTIYF
TRBJ1-5,TRBV20-1,NA,once,TGCAGTGCTAGTTTGGGAGATCAGCCCCAGCATTTT,CSASLGDQPQHF
TRBJ2-3,TRBV5-1,TRBD2,NA,TGCGCCAGCAGCTCGCCGCGCGGGAGCGTCACAGATACGCAGTATTTT,CASSSPRGSVTDTQYF
TRBJ1-1,TRBV7-2,NA,NA,TGTGCCAGCAGCTTTGGAGGGGCATTGAACACTGAAGCTTTCTTT,CASSFGGALNTEAFF
TRBJ1-2,TRBV7-9,TRBD1,NA,TGTGCCAGCAGCTTTTCAGGGGGCTACTATGGCTACACCTTC,CASSFSGGYYGYTF
TRBJ1-5,TRBV3-1/TRBV3-2,NA,NA,TGTGCCAGCAGCCAAGAGGGCAGGGTTCAGCCCCAGCATTTT,CASSQEGRVQPQHF
TRBJ2-3,TRBV5-6,TRBD2,NA,TGTGCCAGCAGCTTGAGCGGGGGGCCAGATACGCAGTATTTT,CASSLSGGPDTQYF
TRBJ2-7,TRBV6-2/TRBV6-3,TRBD2,NA,TGTGCCAGCAGTTACCCTAGCGGGAGGGGCTACGAGCAGTACTTC,CASSYPSGRGYEQYF
TRBJ1-1,TRBV7-9,TRBD1,few,TGTGCCAGCAGCTTAGGGGACAGGGGGAACACTGAAGCTTTCTTT,CASSLGDRGNTEAFF
TRBJ2-1,TRBV7-2,NA,NA,TGTGCCAGCAGCTTAGCGGGAGACATGAATGAGCAGTTCTTC,CASSLAGDMNEQFF
TRBJ2-1,TRBV5-1,TRBD2,NA,TGCGCCAGCAGCCCCTCCATCCGCCCGGGACTAGCGGGACTCAATGAGCAGTTCTTC,CASSPSIRPGLAGLNEQFF